These 12 T cell receptor beta chains came from one sample sequenced in a study of CD8 T cells in Susac syndrome. Random hexamers served to reverse transcribe roughly 0.5 to 1 ug RNA. In TCRdb, the immunoSEQ multiplex PCR reads were re-called with MiXCR into one record per CDR3 protein. Altogether about 200,000 distinct CDR3 sequences are present, roughly 90% being singletons, with the ten largest covering 0.1% to 0.15%. Sequencing input: CD8+ T cells from PBMCs. These TCRs come from a human donor with multiple sclerosis.

The chain joins TRBV7-2 to TRBJ2-7; 12 bases match TRBD2. The CDR3 covers 15 residues. Trimming took 6 bases from V and 5 from J; bases not matched to a gene: 8. Per the germline V gene, CDR1 is SGHTA and CDR2 is FQGNSA. The CDR3 region is CASSNLAGGPNEQYF. The CDR3 bases are TGTGCCAGCAGTAATCTAGCGGGAGGGCCCAACGAGCAGTACTTC.

The chain has TRBV6-2 or TRBV6-3 and TRBJ2-5; the D gene could be TRBD1 or TRBD2 (5 bases each). V lost 5 bases, J lost 5 bases, and 12 bases lay in between. CDR3 size: 13 residues. CDR1 and CDR2 (germline): MNHEY, SVGEGT. The CDR3 loop is CASSPGTAETQYF. As DNA, the CDR3 is TGTGCCAGCAGTCCCGGGACCGCGGAGACCCAGTACTTC.

The V and J genes are TRBV27 and TRBJ2-7, with a weak D call TRBD2 (5 bases). The V gene's germline CDR1 is MNHEY and CDR2 SMNVEV (reference sequence). V was pared by 4 bases and J by 3 bases, with 19 bases between. The CDR3 loop spans 16 amino acids. DNA of the CDR3: TGTGCCAGCAGTTCGGGGATCGTAGGGTCTTACTACGAGCAGTACTTC. Protein sequence: CASSSGIVGSYYEQYF.

This chain connects TRBV27 to TRBJ2-7; the match to TRBD2 covers 10 bases. This CDR3 comprises 15 residues. The germline V gene encodes CDR1 MNHEY and CDR2 SMNVEV (reference sequence). Trimming cost V 3 bases and J 4 bases; bases outside gene matches: 6. CDR3: CASSLLAGAPYEQYF. For the CDR3, the DNA is TGTGCCAGCAGTTTGCTAGCGGGAGCGCCTTACGAGCAGTACTTC.

The V and J genes are TRBV2 and TRBJ2-3, with D hard to call. V was cut by 4 bases and J by 1 base, with 12 bases left in between. The CDR3 spans 15 residues. Germline V gene lookup returns CDR1 SNHLY and CDR2 FYNNEI. The CDR3 coding sequence is TGTGCCAGCAGTGGAATATTCGCGGGCACAGATACGCAGTATTTT. Its protein product is CASSGIFAGTDTQYF.

This chain uses TRBV6-6 with TRBJ2-7, with D perhaps matching TRBD1 (6 bases). The germline V and J ends were trimmed by 2 bases and 3 bases, with 11 bases remaining between them. CDR3 size: 14 residues. CDR1 and CDR2 (germline): MNHNY, SVGAGI (reference sequence). The CDR3 bases are TGTGCCAGCAGTTACCCGGACAGCTTCTACGAGCAGTACTTC. Translation gives CASSYPDSFYEQYF.

V usage is TRBV7-9 and J usage is TRBJ2-5; D is ambiguous. There are 14 residues in the CDR3. Trimming stripped 3 bases from V and 5 bases from J, with 13 bases between. Germline lookup yields CDR1 SEHNR and CDR2 FQNEAQ (reference sequence). CDR3 residues: CASSFDSGVETQYF. DNA of the CDR3: TGTGCCAGCAGCTTCGACTCAGGTGTGGAGACCCAGTACTTC.

This clonotype came up once. The chain combines TRBV19 with TRBJ1-1; possible D gene TRBD1, 5 bases. CDR3 length: 12 residues. CDR1 and CDR2 (germline): LNHDA, SQIVND (reference sequence). Trimming took off 7 bases at V and 5 bases at J, with 11 bases between the two ends. The CDR3 loop reads CASTLGETEAFF. CDR3 DNA sequence: TGTGCCAGTACCCTGGGGGAAACTGAAGCTTTCTTT.

This clonotype showed up just once. The chain has TRBV12-3 or TRBV12-4 and TRBJ2-7, with 8 bases identical to TRBD1. The CDR3 is 14 amino acids. The junction had 6 bases not matched to a gene; V was cut back by 6 bases and J by 2 bases. The CDR3 coding sequence is TGTGCCAGCAGGGCCGGGACAGGCGCCTACGAGCAGTACTTC. Residues: CASRAGTGAYEQYF.

The chain combines TRBV24-1 with TRBJ2-2, with a weak D call TRBD2 (6 bases). The germline CDR1 and CDR2 sequences are KGHDR and SFDVKD. The CDR3 extends over 14 amino acids. The V gene lost 4 bases and the J gene lost 5 bases, with 10 bases spanning the gap. CDR3 region: CATSERGGTGELFF. CDR3 nucleotides: TGTGCCACCAGTGAGAGGGGAGGAACCGGGGAGCTGTTTTTT.

This rearrangement joins TRBV7-6 to TRBJ2-1; D is ambiguous. Germline V lookup: CDR1 SGHVS, CDR2 FNYEAQ. The CDR3 length is 14 residues. V lost 2 bases and J lost 3, with 8 bases in between. The CDR3 protein is CASSLLGNYNEQFF. The CDR3 nucleotides are TGTGCCAGCAGCTTACTCGGAAACTACAATGAGCAGTTCTTC.

The V gene is TRBV6-5, the J gene TRBJ2-5, with a possible D match to TRBD1 (6 bases). The V end was cut by 5 bases, the J end by 0 bases, with 10 bases between. Germline assignment: CDR1 MNHEY and CDR2 SVGAGI. The CDR3 runs 14 residues. The CDR3 is CASSLGQNQETQYF. CDR3 DNA sequence: TGTGCCAGCAGTCTGGGACAAAACCAAGAGACCCAGTACTTC.